This T cell receptor beta chain was recovered during a study of CD8 T cells in Susac syndrome. From blood CD8+ and CD4+ T cells, TCR beta sequences were generated. Negative magnetic isolation gave CD8+ and CD4+ cells; FACS enriched CD8+ TEMRA. Regarding the study as a whole: The study recognized that its TCR sequencing and HLA analysis covered a relatively small number of individuals.

The CDR3 has 17 residues. Trimming took 5 bases from V and 0 from J, leaving 14 bases between them. Germline CDR1 and CDR2: MNHEY and SMNVEV (reference sequence). A remark on this clonotype: Antigen unknown.

RNA in amounts of roughly 0.5 to 1 ug was reverse transcribed with random hexamers. The method of amplification for TCR beta CDR3 was immunoSEQ multiplex PCR, covering 54 Vbeta and 13 Jbeta. Each CDR3 protein gets one entry after TCRdb re-called the immunoSEQ multiplex PCR reads with MiXCR. The sample includes approximately 160,000 distinct CDR3 sequences, roughly 94% of them seen just once. The sample consisted of CD4+ T cells from PBMCs. V is TRBV27 and J is TRBJ2-6, with D possibly called TRBD1 or TRBD2 (5 bases each). The TCR originated in a human donor with multiple sclerosis. The CDR3 bases are TGTGCCAGCAGTCAAAGGACGGGGACCTCTGGGGCCAACGTCCTGACTTTC. Translating it yields CASSQRTGTSGANVLTF.